These 17 T cell receptor beta chains came from one sample sequenced in a study of post-analysis software for immune sequencing data. Study results and limitations: Included in a set of roughly five TRBV segments more frequent in patients than controls were TRBV5-6, TRBV5-1 and TRBV20-1.

These receptors' antigens are unknown. Carried by the TCR beta cDNA libraries were unique molecular identifiers. One entry per CDR3 protein results from TCRdb running MiXCR on the PCR reads. The sample has about 540,000 distinct CDR3 sequences; approximately 31% are singletons. Sequenced input: blood. Receptor source: a girl between 2 and 17 years old with multiple sclerosis.

This clonotype was seen more than once but under ten times. The CDR3 region has the DNA TGCGCCAGCAGCTTGGCCCGCGGCGCCGGGATCTATGGCTACACCTTC. Translated, it gives CASSLARGAGIYGYTF. The chain joins TRBV5-1 to TRBJ1-2, with D hard to call. The CDR3 is 16 residues long. Trimming shortened V by 0 bases and J by 4 bases, and 16 bases separated the two germline ends. Germline V lookup: CDR1 SGHRS, CDR2 YFSETQ.

This clonotype was found a few times. This rearrangement joins TRBV5-1 to TRBJ1-2; D unresolved. Germline lookup yields CDR1 SGHRS and CDR2 YFSETQ. This CDR3 has 13 residues. Trimming removed 0 bases from V and 8 bases from J, with 11 bases in between. The CDR3 protein is CASSLEKGYGYTF. The CDR3 DNA reads as TGCGCCAGCAGCTTGGAAAAGGGTTACGGCTACACCTTC.

The CDR3, as DNA: TGTGCCATCAGAAGGGGGAATGAGCAGTTCTTC. Protein: CAIRRGNEQFF. The chain carries TRBV10-3 and TRBJ2-1; D might be TRBD1 (6 bases). Trimming pared 6 bases from V and 7 bases from J, leaving 7 bases between. CDR1 is ENHRY and CDR2 is SYGVKD in the germline V gene. This CDR3 spans 11 amino acids.

The V gene is TRBV10-3, the J gene TRBJ2-7; D tentatively reads TRBD1 or TRBD2 (5 bases each). This CDR3 spans 13 amino acids. The germline V and J ends were trimmed by 7 bases and 2 bases, with 12 bases remaining between them. The germline V gene has CDR1 ENHRY and CDR2 SYGVKD. The CDR3 here is CAIMGTGTYEQYF. In DNA, the CDR3 is TGTGCCATCATGGGGACGGGGACCTACGAGCAGTACTTC.

This clonotype was observed a few times. V usage is TRBV5-1 and J usage is TRBJ1-2; possibly TRBD1 for D (6 bases). Germline V gene lookup returns CDR1 SGHRS and CDR2 YFSETQ. CDR3 length: 15 amino acids. Trimming left V 0 bases short and J 4 bases short, with 13 bases between. CDR3 sequence (DNA): TGCGCCAGCAGCTTGGGCCCAGGGGTTGGCTATGGCTACACCTTC. It codes for CASSLGPGVGYGYTF.

The chain has TRBV20-1 and TRBJ1-5; TRBD1 matches at 9 bases. The ends lost 6 bases at V and 4 bases at J; junction bases unmatched: 7. CDR1 is DFQATT and CDR2 is SNEGSKA in the germline V gene (reference sequence). The CDR3 is 14 residues long. The CDR3 protein is CSARTGVANQPQHF. CDR3 nucleotides: TGCAGTGCCAGGACAGGGGTGGCAAATCAGCCCCAGCATTTT.

The V call is TRBV12-3 or TRBV12-4, the J call TRBJ2-5; perhaps TRBD2 as D (6 bases). The V gene lost 6 bases and the J gene lost 4 bases, with 18 bases spanning the gap. The CDR3 contains 15 residues. The CDR3: CASSLRDSHPETQYF. The CDR3 DNA sequence: TGTGCCAGCAGCTTAAGGGACTCCCACCCAGAGACCCAGTACTTC.

This clonotype was counted between two and nine times. The rearrangement links TRBV10-2 to TRBJ1-4; 7 positions agree with TRBD1. Unmatched junction bases numbered 6, after V lost 3 bases and J lost 2 bases. This CDR3 is 16 amino acids long. The V gene's germline CDR1 is WSHSY and CDR2 SAAADI. CDR3 coding DNA: TGCGCCAGCAGTGAACACGGGACAGCTACTAATGAAAAACTGTTTTTT. Its protein product is CASSEHGTATNEKLFF.

The chain uses TRBV20-1 and TRBJ2-1; D may be TRBD1 or TRBD2 (5 bases each). Germline CDR1 and CDR2: DFQATT and SNEGSKA (reference sequence). V dropped 6 bases and J dropped 0 bases, with 27 bases sitting between them. CDR3 size: 19 residues. The CDR3 DNA reads TGCAGTGCCCAAATGTTCGGGACGCCCGAACCATACTCCTACAATGAGCAGTTCTTC. Translation gives CSAQMFGTPEPYSYNEQFF.

This rearrangement joins TRBV5-1 to TRBJ2-5; D unclear. Gene TRBJ2-7 matches the end of the DNA better, so the J call may be wrong. CDR3 length: 13 amino acids. CDR1 SGHRS and CDR2 YFSETQ come from the germline V gene. In nucleotides, the CDR3 is TGCGCCAGCACTCCTGGGTTTGGCTACGAGCAGTACTTC. This encodes CASTPGFGYEQYF.

J is TRBJ2-5 and V is TRBV2; either TRBD1 or TRBD2 may supply D (5 bases each). V was clipped by 8 bases and J by 2 bases, with 12 bases between them. This CDR3 spans 13 amino acids. Germline lookup yields CDR1 SNHLY and CDR2 FYNNEI. This CDR3 reads CASLRDGQETQYF. The DNA for the CDR3 is TGTGCCAGCCTCCGGGACGGACAAGAGACCCAGTACTTC.

The rearrangement uses TRBV5-4 and TRBJ2-6; 7 bases fit TRBD1. There are 16 residues in the CDR3. Per the germline V gene, CDR1 is SGHNT and CDR2 is YYREEE (reference sequence). V shed 4 bases, J shed 2 bases, and the junction held 6 bases outside the gene matches. The CDR3 coding sequence is TGTGCCAGCAGCACCATGACAGGGCCTGGGGCCAACGTCCTGACTTTC. It is translated as CASSTMTGPGANVLTF.

There are a few counts of this clonotype. The V and J genes are TRBV20-1 and TRBJ2-1, with 10 bases aligning to TRBD2. CDR1 is DFQATT and CDR2 is SNEGSKA in the germline V gene (reference sequence). J gave up 1 base and V 7 bases, and 4 bases lay outside the gene matches. The CDR3 covers 14 residues. CDR3 residues: CSGVTSGSYNEQFF. CDR3 bases: TGCAGTGGTGTGACTAGCGGGTCCTACAATGAGCAGTTCTTC.

The CDR3 coding sequence is TGTGCCAGCAGTAACCACGGGAGCAATCAGCCCCAGCATTTT. Translation gives CASSNHGSNQPQHF. V gene TRBV5-5 combines with J gene TRBJ1-5; D unresolved. V lost 5 bases and J 1 base, leaving 10 bases between the germline ends. The germline CDR1 and CDR2 sequences are SGHKS and YYEKEE (reference sequence). The CDR3 spans 14 residues.

The chain couples TRBV20-1 to TRBJ2-4, with a possible D match to TRBD1 (6 bases). V was shortened by 1 base and J by 4 bases, with 11 bases between the two germline ends. This CDR3 has 14 amino acids. The germline V gene encodes CDR1 DFQATT and CDR2 SNEGSKA (reference sequence). The CDR3 coding sequence is TGCAGTGCTAGAGGGGGGCACCAGAAAAACATTCAGTACTTC. Protein product: CSARGGHQKNIQYF.

This clonotype has just a few counts. This rearrangement joins TRBV6-6 to TRBJ1-4, with 7 bases aligning to TRBD1. Germline V gene sequence: CDR1 MNHNY, CDR2 SVGAGI (reference sequence). With V trimmed by 5 bases and J by 7 bases, 7 bases remained unmatched. There are 14 residues in the CDR3. The CDR3 here is CASSQRQGGEKLFF. CDR3 coding DNA: TGTGCCAGCAGTCAACGACAGGGAGGTGAAAAACTGTTTTTT.

On this clonotype: A much larger clone sits a single nucleotide away, making a read error possible. The chain has TRBV6-5 and TRBJ2-1; D perhaps matches TRBD1 (6 bases). This CDR3 spans 16 amino acids. The germline V gene encodes CDR1 MNHEY and CDR2 SVGAGI. V was cut by 2 bases and J by 13 bases, with 24 bases left in between. Here the CDR3 reads CASSYGDQSSGETQFF. The CDR3 bases are TGTGCCAGCAGTTACGGGGACCAATCCTCAGGGGAGACCCAGTTCTTC.